These T cell receptor beta chains were read from a single sample in a study of blood T cells in healthy people across ages. One entry per CDR3 protein, called by TCRdb with MiXCR from the 5' RACE reads. In the table there are roughly 700,000 distinct CDR3 sequences, approximately 49% of which are singletons. Sequenced input: blood. The receptors originated from a woman between 55 and 75 years old in good health. Each CDR3 is given without its conserved first and last residue. Clone size appears in some rows only: once, few, many, or a class for an expanded clone.

>TRBV7-8|.|TRBJ2-6
ASSLEGVGANVLT
>TRBV20-1|.|TRBJ1-4
SAIEGQKGEKLF
>TRBV5-1|.|TRBJ2-3
ASSRTGERTGTQY
>TRBV10-3|.|TRBJ2-7
AISEGQGTYEQY
>TRBV5-1|.|TRBJ2-6
ASSFGPGGANVLT
>TRBV20-1|few|TRBJ2-6
SARQGMAGANVLT
>TRBV6-5|.|TRBJ1-2
ASSARDSRVYGYT
>TRBV18|.|TRBJ2-3
ASSPLGASSTDTQY
>TRBV7-2|.|TRBJ2-7
ASSSSSGAGYEQY
>TRBV5-1|.|TRBJ2-5
ASSRTSGTETQY
>TRBV6-2/TRBV6-3|.|TRBJ1-2
ASSYGRTNYGYT
>TRBV7-9|.|TRBJ2-4
ASSLAREWDLAKNIQY
>TRBV29-1|.|TRBJ2-5
SMAHSGRGNEQY
>TRBV10-3|.|TRBJ2-7
AIRQTASYEQY
>TRBV18|.|.
ASSRRTERSETQY
>TRBV7-2|.|TRBJ2-7
ASKGASYEQY
>TRBV30|.|TRBJ2-7
AWSFGSEQY
>TRBV28|.|TRBJ2-4
ASSRSGAKNIQY
>TRBV7-9|.|TRBJ2-6
ASNPNRTGGAGANVLT
>TRBV20-1|.|TRBJ2-7
SALRTPGTSGRYEQY
>TRBV20-1|.|TRBJ2-5
SASKRGQETQY
>TRBV4-2|few|TRBJ1-2
ASSQEPGQFYGYT
>TRBV12-3/TRBV12-4|.|TRBJ2-2
ASSLTSGRAGELF
>TRBV19|.|TRBJ2-7
ASAPGGTHSYEQY
>TRBV14|.|TRBJ1-1
ASSQEGAPRAF
>TRBV20-1|many|TRBJ1-1
SASPLDTEAF
>TRBV28|few|TRBJ2-4
ASSLWSLAVKNIQY
>TRBV6-5|few|TRBJ1-1
ASTLGWGMNTEAF
>TRBV18|few|TRBJ1-4
ASRNPRGEKLF
>TRBV7-3|.|TRBJ2-7
ASSLCIRGLAGGRLTYEQY
>TRBV28|many|TRBJ1-2
ASTGGQVGYGYT
>TRBV29-1|few|TRBJ1-4
SGATGVEKLF
>TRBV19|.|TRBJ1-1
ASSYRDTAEAF
>TRBV4-1|.|TRBJ2-3
ASSRPRTSGSTDTQY
>TRBV10-3|.|.
AISESSGGKYEQY
>TRBV29-1|few|TRBJ1-1
SVTRDTNTEAF